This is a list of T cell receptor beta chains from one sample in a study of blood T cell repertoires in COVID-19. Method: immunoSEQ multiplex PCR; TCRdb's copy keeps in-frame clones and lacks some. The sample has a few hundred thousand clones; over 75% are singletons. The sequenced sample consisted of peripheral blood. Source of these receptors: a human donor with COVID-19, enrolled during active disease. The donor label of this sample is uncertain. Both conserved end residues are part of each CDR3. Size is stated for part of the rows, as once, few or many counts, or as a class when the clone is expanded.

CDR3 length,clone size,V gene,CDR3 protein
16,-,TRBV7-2,CASRRGGTSGVETQYF
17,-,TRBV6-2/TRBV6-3,CASSSLRTSGATDTQYF
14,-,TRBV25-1,CASSGLTPNQPQHF
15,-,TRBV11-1,CASSLFLRSTDTQYF
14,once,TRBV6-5,CASKATVQAYEQYF
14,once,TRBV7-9,CASSLNSGQDEQYF
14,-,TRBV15,CATSRGRSGGELFF
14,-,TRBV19,CASSFRRDSFEAFF
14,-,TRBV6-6,CASSYNPRTAEQYF
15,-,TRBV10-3,CAISEQTSGTDTQYF